This passage covers 18 T cell receptor beta chains from one sample sequenced in a study of shared clonotypes between healthy human individuals. TCRdb's copy holds only in-frame clones and misses some; the assay was immunoSEQ multiplex PCR. This sample has around 600,000 clones; roughly 97% occur once, and the top ten carry roughly 0.055%. Sequenced input: naive CD4+ T cells sorted from blood. The subset here: CD45RA+ positively selected. The source is a woman aged 25 to 39 in good health.

The rearrangement joins TRBV10-1 to TRBJ2-3, with a possible D match to TRBD2 (5 bases). V was clipped by 0 bases and J by 6 bases, with 16 bases between them. The CDR3 runs 16 residues. CDR1 and CDR2 (germline): WNHNN, SYGVQD (reference sequence). The CDR3 sequence is CASSESETTSRDTQYF. The CDR3 nucleotides read TGCGCCAGCAGTGAGTCAGAGACTACCTCGAGGGATACGCAGTATTTT.

This chain connects TRBV11-2 to TRBJ2-2, with 9 nucleotides matching TRBD2. Germline CDR1 and CDR2: SGHAT and FQNNGV. V lost 5 bases, J lost 4 bases, and 14 bases stayed unmatched. The CDR3 covers 18 residues. CDR3 bases: TGTGCCAGCAGCCCGGGGGTAGCGGGAGCGGTGGTCACCGGGGAGCTGTTTTTT. It translates to CASSPGVAGAVVTGELFF.

The chain combines TRBV30 with TRBJ2-2; 13 bases match TRBD2. The J segment lost 6 bases and the V segment lost 2 bases, leaving 9 bases of the junction unmatched. The germline CDR1 and CDR2 sequences are GTSNPN and SVGIG (reference sequence). This CDR3 has 17 amino acids. In DNA form, the CDR3 reads TGTGCCTGGAGTCCGAGGAAACTAGCGGGAGGGCCCGGGGAGCTGTTTTTT. This gives the protein CAWSPRKLAGGPGELFF.

This rearrangement joins TRBV10-2 to TRBJ2-3; either TRBD1 or TRBD2 may fit D (6 bases each). Germline V gives CDR1 WSHSY, CDR2 SAAADI. Trimming cost V 3 bases and J 2 bases, with 15 bases left between them. This CDR3 is 16 amino acids long. The CDR3 sequence is CASSDRGGGVTDTQYF. Here the CDR3 DNA reads TGCGCCAGCAGTGACAGGGGTGGAGGGGTCACAGATACGCAGTATTTT.

In nucleotides, the CDR3 is TGTGCCAGCTGTGGGGGAGGGCCAGGAGATACGCAGTATTTT. Translation gives CASCGGGPGDTQYF. V is TRBV28 and J is TRBJ2-3, with TRBD2 matching 7 bases. Germline V CDR1 and CDR2: MDHEN, SYDVKM. V lost 8 bases and J lost 5; bases outside the gene matches: 10. The CDR3 runs to 14 residues. Drawing the rest from reference TRBV28 and TRBJ2-3, the complete variable domain is DVKVTQSSRYLVKRTGEKVFLECVQDMDHENMFWYRQDPGLGLRLIYFSYDVKMKEKGDIPEGYSVSREKKERFSLILESASTNQTSMYLCASCGGGPGDTQYFGPGTRLTVL.

The chain combines TRBV9 with TRBJ2-7, with 10 bases aligning to TRBD2. CDR1 is SGDLS, CDR2 YYNGEE, per germline. Unmatched junction bases numbered 13, after V lost 0 bases and J lost 7 bases. This CDR3 spans 17 amino acids. The CDR3 reads CASSVELGLAGVGEQYF. The CDR3, as DNA: TGTGCCAGCAGCGTAGAACTTGGTCTAGCGGGAGTTGGAGAGCAGTACTTC.

This CDR3 reads CASSPRGHASSGNTIYF. DNA for the CDR3: TGTGCCAGCTCACCTAGAGGACACGCGAGCTCTGGAAACACCATATATTTT. The chain carries TRBV18 and TRBJ1-3, with D perhaps TRBD1 (5 bases). V shed 3 bases and J shed 0 bases, with 15 bases lying between them. The CDR3 runs 17 residues. Germline lookup yields CDR1 KGHSH and CDR2 LQKENI.

The CDR3 region is CASGSFRGPSSYNEQFF. CDR3 coding DNA: TGCGCCAGCGGTTCCTTTCGGGGGCCCAGTTCCTACAATGAGCAGTTCTTC. This chain links TRBV5-1 with TRBJ2-1; D could derive from TRBD1 or TRBD2 (6 bases each). This CDR3 spans 17 amino acids. Germline CDR1 reads SGHRS; CDR2 reads YFSETQ. The V end was cut by 7 bases, the J end by 1 base, with 21 bases between.

V gene TRBV11-2 combines with J gene TRBJ2-1; D may be TRBD1 or TRBD2 (5 bases each). The germline V gene has CDR1 SGHAT and CDR2 FQNNGV. Deletions cut 4 bases from V and 1 base from J, with 11 bases between. The CDR3 has 15 amino acids. This CDR3 is CASSYRDGSYNEQFF. DNA of the CDR3: TGTGCCAGCAGCTATCGGGACGGTTCCTACAATGAGCAGTTCTTC.

The chain joins TRBV21-1 to TRBJ2-5. TRBV21-1 is designated a pseudogene. CDR3 length equals 15 residues. CDR3 protein: CASPPAGNYQETQYF. The CDR3 DNA sequence: TGTGCCAGCCCCCCAGCTGGGAATTACCAAGAGACCCAGTACTTC.

The V call is TRBV5-1, the J call TRBJ2-1; 10 bases line up with TRBD2. The CDR3 contains 21 residues. From germline, CDR1 is SGHRS and CDR2 YFSETQ. V shed 0 bases, J shed 9 bases, and the junction held 24 bases outside the gene matches. CDR3 in DNA: TGCGCCAGCAGCTTGGAGCATTGGTCTAGCGGGAGAACCTCCCGAGTGAGTGAGCAGTTCTTC. It translates to CASSLEHWSSGRTSRVSEQFF.

The V and J genes are TRBV19 and TRBJ2-2; D is uncertain. Trimming took 7 bases from V and 0 from J, leaving 12 bases between them. This CDR3 is built from 15 residues. CDR1 LNHDA and CDR2 SQIVND come from the germline V gene (reference sequence). Here the CDR3 DNA reads TGTGCCAGTAAGATCAGTCCCGCGAACACCGGGGAGCTGTTTTTT. This translates into CASKISPANTGELFF.

The CDR3 is CASSLRPRANEQYF. The CDR3 DNA reads as TGTGCCAGCAGTTTACGGCCCAGGGCGAACGAGCAGTACTTC. The V call is TRBV28, the J call TRBJ2-7; maybe TRBD1 (5 bases). V was pared by 2 bases and J by 5 bases, with 13 bases between. Germline loops: CDR1 MDHEN, CDR2 SYDVKM. CDR3 size: 14 residues.

J is TRBJ1-5 and V is TRBV28; tentative D call: TRBD1 (5 bases). The ends were cut back, 6 bases at V and 0 bases at J, with 12 bases in the middle. This CDR3 is 15 amino acids long. Germline CDR1 reads MDHEN; CDR2 reads SYDVKM. CDR3 amino acids: CASRLQGISNQPQHF. CDR3 coding DNA: TGTGCCAGCAGACTGCAGGGAATTAGCAATCAGCCCCAGCATTTT. Full variable domain (missing parts from reference TRBV28 and TRBJ1-5): DVKVTQSSRYLVKRTGEKVFLECVQDMDHENMFWYRQDPGLGLRLIYFSYDVKMKEKGDIPEGYSVSREKKERFSLILESASTNQTSMYLCASRLQGISNQPQHFGDGTRLSIL.

The gene calls are TRBV7-8 and TRBJ2-4, with D perhaps being TRBD1 or TRBD2 (5 bases each). The germline V and J ends were trimmed by 5 bases and 2 bases, with 10 bases remaining between them. The CDR3 loop spans 14 amino acids. CDR1 is SGHVS and CDR2 is FQNEAQ in the germline V gene. CDR3 nucleotides: TGTGCCAGCAGCGAGGGACGATCCAAAAACATTCAGTACTTC. Translated: CASSEGRSKNIQYF.

This sequence joins TRBV18 and TRBJ2-1; the match to TRBD2 covers 10 bases. CDR3 size: 13 residues. With V trimmed by 6 bases and J by 8 bases, 4 bases remained unmatched. Germline CDR1 is KGHSH and CDR2 is LQKENI. The CDR3 here is CASSDGTSDEQFF. The CDR3 DNA sequence: TGTGCCAGCTCGGACGGGACTAGCGATGAGCAGTTCTTC.

The chain's CDR3 is CASSAGGGYTF. CDR3 DNA sequence: TGTGCCAGCAGTGCAGGAGGGGGCTACACCTTC. The V gene is TRBV2, the J gene TRBJ1-2; D call uncertain. The ends were cut back, 4 bases at V and 8 bases at J, with 8 bases in the middle. This CDR3 region has 11 residues. Germline CDR1 is SNHLY and CDR2 is FYNNEI.

This chain connects TRBV2 to TRBJ1-2, with D maybe TRBD1 (6 bases). The V and J ends lost 10 bases and 3 bases respectively, with 15 bases between them. Germline V gives CDR1 SNHLY, CDR2 FYNNEI. The CDR3 has 13 residues. The CDR3 DNA sequence: TGTGCCACACGGGGGGGGCAGGACTATGGCTACACCTTC. Translated: CATRGGQDYGYTF.